These 19 T cell receptor beta chains share one sample of origin, sequenced in a study of shared clonotypes between healthy human individuals. Measured with immunoSEQ multiplex PCR; TCRdb has only the in-frame clones, and not every one. The sample carries about 2.4 million clones, 93% recorded once. Source material: naive CD4+ T cells from PBMCs. The subset denotes: CD45RA+ positively selected. These receptors were collected from a man between 18 and 35 years old in good health. Some clones in this sample may be carry-over from other donors' samples.

The chain combines TRBV5-1 with TRBJ2-7; TRBD1 matches at 9 bases. Germline CDR1 SGHRS, CDR2 YFSETQ. Trimming cost V 1 base and J 5 bases; bases outside gene matches: 4. The CDR3 is 14 residues long. Here the CDR3 reads CASSLPTGGNEQYF. As DNA, the CDR3 is TGCGCCAGCAGCTTGCCGACAGGGGGAAACGAGCAGTACTTC.

With respect to this clone: Other DNA sequences from this sample encode an identical CDR3 as well. This chain connects TRBV5-1 to TRBJ2-3; D tentatively fits TRBD1 or TRBD2 (5 bases each). CDR1 and CDR2 (germline): SGHRS, YFSETQ. The CDR3 extends over 14 amino acids. The V end lost 0 bases, the J end lost 2 bases, and 7 bases lay between the germline ends. The CDR3 protein is CASSLVGTTDTQYF. The CDR3 DNA is TGCGCCAGCAGCTTGGTAGGGACCACAGATACGCAGTATTTT.

The V and J genes are TRBV19 and TRBJ1-5; 9 nucleotides match TRBD1. Germline CDR1 LNHDA, CDR2 SQIVND (reference sequence). V shed 5 bases and J 7 bases; nucleotides not matched to a gene: 12. This CDR3 has 16 residues. CDR3 protein: CASSLNVGQGLQPQHF. For the CDR3, the DNA is TGTGCCAGTAGTCTCAACGTGGGACAGGGATTACAGCCCCAGCATTTT.

This clone was picked up one time. This chain joins TRBV5-8 and TRBJ2-7, with 9 bases matching TRBD1. The J segment lost 5 bases and the V segment lost 0 bases, leaving 9 bases of the junction unmatched. This CDR3 region has 16 residues. Germline CDR1 and CDR2: SGHTS and YDEGEE. This chain's CDR3 is CASSLGVGTGLDEQYF. CDR3 bases: TGTGCCAGCAGCTTGGGGGTAGGGACAGGGTTAGACGAGCAGTACTTC.

As for this clone: Within the sample, other DNA sequences also encode this same CDR3. V gene TRBV5-4 combines with J gene TRBJ1-3; 7 bases align to TRBD1. Germline V gene data show CDR1 as SGHNT and CDR2 as YYREEE (reference sequence). The V segment lost 0 bases and the J segment 4 bases; nucleotides outside the gene matches: 1. CDR3 size: 14 residues. The CDR3 sequence: CASSLGQGGNTIYF. The CDR3 DNA is TGTGCCAGCAGCTTGGGACAGGGCGGAAACACCATATATTTT.

V is TRBV19 and J is TRBJ1-1; 9 bases fit TRBD1. From germline, CDR1 is LNHDA and CDR2 SQIVND (reference sequence). V shed 2 bases and J 9 bases; nucleotides not matched to a gene: 4. CDR3 length: 13 residues. The CDR3 reads CASSITGGGQAFF. The CDR3 region has the DNA TGTGCCAGTAGTATAACAGGGGGCGGGCAAGCTTTCTTT.

A word on this clone: This same CDR3 is encoded by further DNA sequences in the sample. The gene calls are TRBV6-5 and TRBJ2-7; D unclear. Per germline, CDR1 MNHEY and CDR2 SVGAGI. The V gene lost 0 bases and the J gene lost 2 bases, with 11 bases spanning the gap. CDR3 length: 15 amino acids. For the CDR3, the DNA is TGTGCCAGCAGTTACTCGAGTGCGTTTCCCTACGAGCAGTACTTC. It specifies CASSYSSAFPYEQYF.

The V and J genes are TRBV7-2 and TRBJ2-7, with 10 bases lining up with TRBD2. Germline V gene sequence: CDR1 SGHTA, CDR2 FQGNSA. This CDR3 spans 16 amino acids. With 4 bases clipped from V and 0 bases from J, the junction kept 6 bases outside the gene matches. The DNA of the CDR3 is TGTGCCAGCAGCTGGATGACTAGCGGGTACTCCTACGAGCAGTACTTC. Protein product: CASSWMTSGYSYEQYF.

This chain connects TRBV18 to TRBJ1-1; 9 bases line up with TRBD1. Germline assignment: CDR1 KGHSH and CDR2 LQKENI. The CDR3 runs 15 residues. Trimming removed 4 bases from V and 0 bases from J; junction bases left unmatched: 3. For the CDR3, the DNA is TGTGCCAGCTCACAACAGGGGGCCGTGAACACTGAAGCTTTCTTT. It encodes CASSQQGAVNTEAFF.

This chain links TRBV9 with TRBJ2-1, with D perhaps TRBD1 or TRBD2 (5 bases each). In germline, CDR1 is SGDLS, CDR2 YYNGEE. The germline V and J ends were trimmed by 4 bases and 5 bases, with 13 bases remaining between them. The CDR3 covers 14 residues. CDR3 in DNA: TGTGCCAGCAGCCCACGGGACCAAAACAATGAGCAGTTCTTC. Translating it yields CASSPRDQNNEQFF.

This rearrangement joins TRBV7-3 to TRBJ2-2; possibly TRBD1 for D (6 bases). The germline V and J ends were trimmed by 0 bases and 0 bases, with 11 bases remaining between them. The CDR3 loop spans 17 amino acids. Germline CDR1 and CDR2: SGHTA and FQGTGA. CDR3 region: CASSLTGGQTNTGELFF. The CDR3, as DNA: TGTGCCAGCAGCTTAACCGGCGGACAGACGAACACCGGGGAGCTGTTTTTT. Combining the CDR3 with reference TRBV7-3 and TRBJ2-2 gives the whole variable domain GAGVSQTPSNKVTEKGKYVELRCDPISGHTALYWYRQSLGQGPEFLIYFQGTGAADDSGLPNDRFFAVRPEGSVSTLKIQRTERGDSAVYLCASSLTGGQTNTGELFFGEGSRLTVL.

The chain carries TRBV4-3 and TRBJ1-4; 9 bases are a match to TRBD1. This CDR3 is built from 17 residues. Germline values: CDR1 LGHNA, CDR2 YSLEER. V lost 0 bases, J lost 8 bases, and 10 bases stayed unmatched. The CDR3 region has the DNA TGCGCCAGCAGCCAAGATCCACCGGGACAGGGTTGGGAAAAACTGTTTTTT. Protein sequence: CASSQDPPGQGWEKLFF.

The chain combines TRBV11-1 with TRBJ2-1, with 7 bases identical to TRBD2. Germline V CDR1 and CDR2: SGHAT, FQDESV (reference sequence). The V and J ends lost 1 base and 3 bases, in that order; junction bases with no gene match: 9. The CDR3 is 17 residues long. The CDR3 bases are TGTGCCAGCAGCTTAGAGCGTCCCCTAGCGGACTACAATGAGCAGTTCTTC. This translates into CASSLERPLADYNEQFF.

The rearrangement uses TRBV6-5 and TRBJ2-3; TRBD1 aligns across 8 bases. The length of the CDR3 is 15 residues. The trim removed 8 bases at V and 2 bases at J, leaving 9 bases unmatched. Germline lookup yields CDR1 MNHEY and CDR2 SVGAGI. CDR3 protein: CASLKRTGNTDTQYF. As DNA, the CDR3 is TGTGCCAGCCTTAAGAGGACAGGGAACACAGATACGCAGTATTTT.

This chain links TRBV10-2 with TRBJ2-3; D is unclear. Per the germline V gene, CDR1 is WSHSY and CDR2 is SAAADI. This CDR3 comprises 15 residues. The V end lost 3 bases, the J end lost 0 bases, and 10 bases lay between the germline ends. The CDR3 bases are TGCGCCAGCAGTGACCGGGCCATTAGCACAGATACGCAGTATTTT. This codes for CASSDRAISTDTQYF.

The genes are TRBV19 and TRBJ1-2; 8 bases fit TRBD1. The germline CDR1 and CDR2 sequences are LNHDA and SQIVND (reference sequence). V shed 3 bases and J 0 bases; nucleotides not matched to a gene: 6. There are 16 residues in the CDR3. The CDR3 sequence: CASSIGQGGANYGYTF. CDR3 in DNA: TGTGCCAGTAGTATCGGACAGGGAGGGGCTAACTATGGCTACACCTTC.

J is TRBJ2-5 and V is TRBV7-8; D is perhaps TRBD2 (5 bases). The CDR3 runs 16 residues. Germline lookup yields CDR1 SGHVS and CDR2 FQNEAQ. The ends were cut back, 6 bases at V and 4 bases at J, with 21 bases in the middle. The CDR3 protein is CASSPLQIATGETQYF. The CDR3 DNA follows: TGTGCCAGCAGTCCACTACAAATAGCGACCGGAGAGACCCAGTACTTC.

The J gene is TRBJ2-5, the V gene TRBV5-6; D might be TRBD2 (7 bases). Trimming took 4 bases from V and 5 from J, leaving 18 bases between them. CDR1 and CDR2 from the germline V gene are SGHDT and YYEEEE. The CDR3 contains 15 residues. This chain's CDR3 is CASSPLPRGGETQYF. CDR3 DNA: TGTGCCAGCAGCCCTCTTCCCAGGGGAGGGGAGACCCAGTACTTC.

V is TRBV4-3 and J is TRBJ2-3; D call uncertain. CDR1 is LGHNA and CDR2 is YSLEER in the germline V gene. V lost 2 bases and J lost 3, with 15 bases in between. The CDR3 loop spans 16 amino acids. This CDR3 is CASSQSPGVATDTQYF. As DNA, the CDR3 is TGCGCCAGCAGCCAAAGTCCCGGAGTGGCTACAGATACGCAGTATTTT.